These T cell receptor beta chains were read from a single sample in a study of CD8 T cells in ankylosing spondylitis. From the 5' RACE reads, TCRdb called clonotypes with MiXCR, one entry per CDR3 protein. The repertoire holds about 340,000 distinct CDR3 sequences, 20% seen once, with about an eighth in the top ten. Sequenced sample: blood, either unsorted or a sorted T cell fraction (not recorded which). These receptors were taken from a male donor with ankylosing spondylitis or in good health (not recorded which). Each CDR3 is given with its conserved first and last residue. Each record gives: J gene, V gene, D gene, CDR3 protein. A D gene is named only where the DNA matches it firmly.

j_call: TRBJ1-1; v_call: TRBV19; d_call: NA; cdr3_aa: CASNHRVDTEAFF
j_call: TRBJ2-1; v_call: TRBV2; d_call: TRBD1; cdr3_aa: CASKPGQIPLFF
j_call: TRBJ2-7; v_call: TRBV28; d_call: NA; cdr3_aa: CASRRFYEQYF
j_call: TRBJ2-3; v_call: TRBV12-3/TRBV12-4; d_call: TRBD2; cdr3_aa: CASSAGLAGKTDTQYF
j_call: TRBJ2-7; v_call: TRBV29-1; d_call: TRBD1; cdr3_aa: CSARIPGQGSYEQYF
j_call: TRBJ2-5; v_call: TRBV29-1; d_call: TRBD2; cdr3_aa: CSVAAGGTYQETQYF
j_call: TRBJ2-2; v_call: TRBV29-1; d_call: NA; cdr3_aa: CSVGQPNTGELFF
j_call: TRBJ2-1; v_call: TRBV5-6; d_call: NA; cdr3_aa: CASSLEGVAPYNEQFF
j_call: TRBJ2-1; v_call: TRBV6-1; d_call: TRBD2; cdr3_aa: CASSEISGGVVNEQFF
j_call: TRBJ2-7; v_call: TRBV29-1; d_call: NA; cdr3_aa: CSAQQGREQYF
j_call: TRBJ1-5; v_call: TRBV12-3/TRBV12-4; d_call: NA; cdr3_aa: CASSWSAGGNQPQHF
j_call: TRBJ1-2; v_call: TRBV29-1; d_call: NA; cdr3_aa: CSVRTGNYGYTF
j_call: TRBJ2-7; v_call: TRBV18; d_call: NA; cdr3_aa: CASRESGVTYEQYF
j_call: TRBJ1-1; v_call: TRBV7-8; d_call: NA; cdr3_aa: CASSFGGLNTEAFF